The clone carrying this TCR beta chain was detected only once. These data come from a study of blood T cell repertoires in COVID-19. About the study: COVID-19 samples from acute and convalescent phases originated in the United States, Italy and Spain.

CDR1 is MDHEN, CDR2 SYDVKM, per germline. The CDR3 spans 13 residues. Trimming removed 8 bases at V and 0 bases at J, with 10 bases between. Sequenced by immunoSEQ multiplex PCR; TCRdb stores in-frame clones only, minus some. The sample has some 31,000 clones, around 85% seen once. The chain joins TRBV28 to TRBJ1-1; D gene unclear. The TCR comes from a human donor with acute or convalescent COVID-19. The donor label of this sample is uncertain. Material for sequencing was peripheral blood. CDR3 in amino acids: CASAGPMNTEAFF. Written as DNA, the CDR3 is TGTGCCAGCGCGGGTCCCATGAACACTGAAGCTTTCTTT.